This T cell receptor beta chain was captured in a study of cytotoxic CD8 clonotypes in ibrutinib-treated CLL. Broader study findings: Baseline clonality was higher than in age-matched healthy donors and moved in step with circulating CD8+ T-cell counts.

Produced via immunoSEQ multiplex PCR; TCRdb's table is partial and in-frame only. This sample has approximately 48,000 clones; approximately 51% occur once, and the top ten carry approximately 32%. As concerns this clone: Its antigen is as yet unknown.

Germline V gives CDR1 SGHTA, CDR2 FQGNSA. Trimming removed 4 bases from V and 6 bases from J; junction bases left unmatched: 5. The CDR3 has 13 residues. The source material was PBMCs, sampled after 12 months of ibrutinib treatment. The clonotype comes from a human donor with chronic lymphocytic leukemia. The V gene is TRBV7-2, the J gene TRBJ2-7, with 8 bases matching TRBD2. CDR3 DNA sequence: TGTGCCAGCAGCTCTGGACTAGCTGGCGAGCAGTACTTC. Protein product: CASSSGLAGEQYF.